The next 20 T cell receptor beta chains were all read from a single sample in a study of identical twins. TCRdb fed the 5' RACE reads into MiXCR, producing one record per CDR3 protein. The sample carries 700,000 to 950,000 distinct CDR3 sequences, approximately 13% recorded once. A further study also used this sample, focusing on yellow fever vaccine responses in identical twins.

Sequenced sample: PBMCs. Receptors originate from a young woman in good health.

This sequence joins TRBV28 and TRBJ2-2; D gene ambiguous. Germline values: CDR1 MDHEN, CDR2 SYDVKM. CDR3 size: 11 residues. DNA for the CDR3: TGTAGTTCCAGTAGCACCGGGGAGCTGTTTTTT. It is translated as CSSSSTGELFF. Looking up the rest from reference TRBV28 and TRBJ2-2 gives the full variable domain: DVKVTQSSRYLVKRTGEKVFLECVQDMDHENMFWYRQDPGLGLRLIYFSYDVKMKEKGDIPEGYSVSREKKERFSLILESASTNQTSMYLCSSSSTGELFFGEGSRLTVL.

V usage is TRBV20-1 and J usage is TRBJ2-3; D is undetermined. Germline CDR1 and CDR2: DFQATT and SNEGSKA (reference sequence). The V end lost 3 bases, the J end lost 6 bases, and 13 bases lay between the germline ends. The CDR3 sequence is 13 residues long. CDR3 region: CSASWMRQDTQYF. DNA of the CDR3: TGCAGTGCTAGTTGGATGCGTCAGGATACGCAGTATTTT.

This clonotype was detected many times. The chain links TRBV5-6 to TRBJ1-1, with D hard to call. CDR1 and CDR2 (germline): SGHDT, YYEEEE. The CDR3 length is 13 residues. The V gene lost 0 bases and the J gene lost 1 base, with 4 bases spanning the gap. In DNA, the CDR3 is TGTGCCAGCAGCTTGGTGTCGAACACTGAAGCTTTCTTT. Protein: CASSLVSNTEAFF.

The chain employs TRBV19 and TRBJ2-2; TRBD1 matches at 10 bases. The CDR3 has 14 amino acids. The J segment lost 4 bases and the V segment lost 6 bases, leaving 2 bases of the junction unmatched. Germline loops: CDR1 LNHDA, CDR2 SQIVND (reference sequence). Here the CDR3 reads CASRRDRGTGELFF. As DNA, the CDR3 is TGTGCCAGTAGAAGGGACAGGGGCACCGGGGAGCTGTTTTTT.

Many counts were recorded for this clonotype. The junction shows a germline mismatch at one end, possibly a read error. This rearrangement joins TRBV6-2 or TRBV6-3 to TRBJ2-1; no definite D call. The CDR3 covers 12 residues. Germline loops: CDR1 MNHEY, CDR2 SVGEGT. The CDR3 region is CASSSHSPVLIF. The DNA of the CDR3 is TGTGCCAGCAGTTCGCACAGCCCGGTGCTGATCTTC.

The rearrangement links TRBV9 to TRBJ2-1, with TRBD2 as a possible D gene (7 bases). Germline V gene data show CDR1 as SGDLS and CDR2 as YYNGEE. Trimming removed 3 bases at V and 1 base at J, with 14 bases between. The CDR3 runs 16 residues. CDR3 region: CASSAEGGWSYNEQFF. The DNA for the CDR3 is TGTGCCAGCAGCGCGGAGGGGGGGTGGTCCTACAATGAGCAGTTCTTC.

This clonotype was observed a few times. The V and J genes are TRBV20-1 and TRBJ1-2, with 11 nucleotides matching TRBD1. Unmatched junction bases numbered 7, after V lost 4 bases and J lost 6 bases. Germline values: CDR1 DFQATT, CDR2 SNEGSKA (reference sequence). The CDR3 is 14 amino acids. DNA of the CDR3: TGCAGTGCTATACAGGACAGGGGGCTTCATGGCTACACCTTC. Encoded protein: CSAIQDRGLHGYTF.

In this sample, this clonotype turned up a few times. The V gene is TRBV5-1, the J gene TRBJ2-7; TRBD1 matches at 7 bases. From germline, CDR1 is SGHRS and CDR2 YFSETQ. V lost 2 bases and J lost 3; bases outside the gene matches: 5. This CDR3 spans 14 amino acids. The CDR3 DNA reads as TGCGCCAGCAGCTTCAGACAGGGCGACTACGAGCAGTACGTC. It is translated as CASSFRQGDYEQYV.

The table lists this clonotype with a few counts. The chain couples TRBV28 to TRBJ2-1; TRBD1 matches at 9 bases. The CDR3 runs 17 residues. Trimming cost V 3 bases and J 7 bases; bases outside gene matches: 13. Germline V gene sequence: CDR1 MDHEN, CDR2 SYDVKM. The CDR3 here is CASSFGNRDRDGNEQFF. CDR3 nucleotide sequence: TGTGCCAGCAGTTTTGGTAACCGGGACAGGGATGGGAATGAGCAGTTCTTC.

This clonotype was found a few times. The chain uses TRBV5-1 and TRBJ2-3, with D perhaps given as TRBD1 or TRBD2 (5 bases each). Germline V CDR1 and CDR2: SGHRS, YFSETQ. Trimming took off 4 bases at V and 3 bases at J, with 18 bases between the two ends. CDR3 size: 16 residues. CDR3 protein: CASSRHDPGRTDTQYF. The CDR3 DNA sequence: TGCGCCAGCAGCCGCCATGATCCAGGGAGAACAGATACGCAGTATTTT.

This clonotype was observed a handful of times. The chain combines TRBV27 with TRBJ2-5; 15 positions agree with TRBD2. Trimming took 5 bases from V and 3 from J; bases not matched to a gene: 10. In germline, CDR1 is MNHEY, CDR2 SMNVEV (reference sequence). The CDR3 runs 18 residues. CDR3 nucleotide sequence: TGTGCCAGCAGTAAGGGGACTAGCGGGAGGCGGGCGGAAGAGACCCAGTACTTC. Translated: CASSKGTSGRRAEETQYF.

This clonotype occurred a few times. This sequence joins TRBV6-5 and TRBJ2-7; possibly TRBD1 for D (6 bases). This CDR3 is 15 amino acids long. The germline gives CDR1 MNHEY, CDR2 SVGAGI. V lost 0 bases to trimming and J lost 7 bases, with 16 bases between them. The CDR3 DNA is TGTGCCAGCAGTTACTCTGGTTCTTCCCAGGGGGAGCAGTACTTC. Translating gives CASSYSGSSQGEQYF.

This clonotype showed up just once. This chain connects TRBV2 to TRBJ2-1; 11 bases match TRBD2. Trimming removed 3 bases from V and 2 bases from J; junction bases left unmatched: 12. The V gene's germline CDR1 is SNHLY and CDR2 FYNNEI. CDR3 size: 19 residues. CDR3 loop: CASSEGLAALLGAYNEQFF. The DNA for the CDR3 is TGTGCCAGCAGTGAGGGACTAGCGGCTCTACTTGGGGCCTACAATGAGCAGTTCTTC.

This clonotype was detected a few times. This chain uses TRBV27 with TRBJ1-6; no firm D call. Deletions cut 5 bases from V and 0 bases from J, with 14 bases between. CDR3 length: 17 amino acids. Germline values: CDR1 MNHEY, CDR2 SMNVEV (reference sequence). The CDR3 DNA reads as TGTGCCAGCAGTGTCGACATGGGGAGCTCCTATAATTCACCCCTCCACTTT. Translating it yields CASSVDMGSSYNSPLHF.

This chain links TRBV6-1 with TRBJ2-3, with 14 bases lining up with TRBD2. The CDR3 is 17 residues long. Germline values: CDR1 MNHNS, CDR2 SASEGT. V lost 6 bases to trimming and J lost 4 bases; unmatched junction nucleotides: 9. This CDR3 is CASRLTSGGADPDTQYF. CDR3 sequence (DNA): TGTGCCAGCAGACTGACTAGCGGGGGGGCCGACCCAGATACGCAGTATTTT.

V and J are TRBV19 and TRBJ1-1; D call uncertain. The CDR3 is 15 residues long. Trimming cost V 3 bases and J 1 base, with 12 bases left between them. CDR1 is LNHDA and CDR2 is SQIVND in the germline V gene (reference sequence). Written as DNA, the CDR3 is TGTGCCAGTAGTATGGGGAGGCCCTCGAACACTGAAGCTTTCTTT. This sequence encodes CASSMGRPSNTEAFF. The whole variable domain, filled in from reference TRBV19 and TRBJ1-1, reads DGGITQSPKYLFRKEGQNVTLSCEQNLNHDAMYWYRQDPGQGLRLIYYSQIVNDFQKGDIAEGYSVSREKKESFPLTVTSAQKNPTAFYLCASSMGRPSNTEAFFGQGTRLTVV.

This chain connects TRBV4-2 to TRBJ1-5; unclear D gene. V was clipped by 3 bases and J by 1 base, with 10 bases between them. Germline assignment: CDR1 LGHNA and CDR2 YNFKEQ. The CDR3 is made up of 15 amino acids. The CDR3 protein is CASSHLQGSNQPQHF. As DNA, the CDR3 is TGTGCCAGCAGCCATTTACAAGGGAGCAATCAGCCCCAGCATTTT.

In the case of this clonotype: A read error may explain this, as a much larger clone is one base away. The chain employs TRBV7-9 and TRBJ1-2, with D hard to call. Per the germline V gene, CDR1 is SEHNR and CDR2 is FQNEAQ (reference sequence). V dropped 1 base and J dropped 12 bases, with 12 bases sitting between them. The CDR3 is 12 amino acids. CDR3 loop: CASSLVGQGHTF. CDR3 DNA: TGTGCCAGCAGCTTAGTAGGGCAAGGCCACACCTTC.

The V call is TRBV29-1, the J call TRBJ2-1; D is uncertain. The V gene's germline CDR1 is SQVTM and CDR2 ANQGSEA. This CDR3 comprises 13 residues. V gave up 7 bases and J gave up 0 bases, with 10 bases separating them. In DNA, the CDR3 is TGCAGCGGACGCCTCAGCTCCTACAATGAGCAGTTCTTC. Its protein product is CSGRLSSYNEQFF.

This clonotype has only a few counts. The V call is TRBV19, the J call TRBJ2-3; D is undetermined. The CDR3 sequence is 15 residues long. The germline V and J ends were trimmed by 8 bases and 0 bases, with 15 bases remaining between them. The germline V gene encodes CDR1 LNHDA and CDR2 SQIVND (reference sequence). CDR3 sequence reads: CASAMVAASTDTQYF. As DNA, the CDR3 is TGTGCCAGTGCTATGGTGGCGGCAAGCACAGATACGCAGTATTTT.